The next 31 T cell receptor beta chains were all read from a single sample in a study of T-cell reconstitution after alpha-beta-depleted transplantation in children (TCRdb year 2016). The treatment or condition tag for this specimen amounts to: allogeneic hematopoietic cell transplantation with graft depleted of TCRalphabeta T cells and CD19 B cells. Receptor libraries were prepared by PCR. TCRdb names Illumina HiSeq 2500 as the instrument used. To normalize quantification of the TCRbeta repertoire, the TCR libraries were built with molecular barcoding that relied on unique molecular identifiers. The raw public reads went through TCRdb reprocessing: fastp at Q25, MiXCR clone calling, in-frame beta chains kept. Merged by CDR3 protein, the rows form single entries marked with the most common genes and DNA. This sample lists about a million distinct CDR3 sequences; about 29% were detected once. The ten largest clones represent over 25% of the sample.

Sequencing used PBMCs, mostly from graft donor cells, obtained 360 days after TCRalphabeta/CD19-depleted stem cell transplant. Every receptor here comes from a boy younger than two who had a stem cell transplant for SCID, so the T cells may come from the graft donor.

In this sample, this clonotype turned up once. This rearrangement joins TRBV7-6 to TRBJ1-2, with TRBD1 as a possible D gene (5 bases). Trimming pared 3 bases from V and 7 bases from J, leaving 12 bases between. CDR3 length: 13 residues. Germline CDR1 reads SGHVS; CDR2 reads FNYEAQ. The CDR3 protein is CASSLANGAGYTF. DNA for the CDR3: TGTGCCAGCAGCTTGGCCAATGGGGCTGGCTACACCTTC.

The CDR3: CATRTGTGELFF. The CDR3 bases are TGTGCCACCCGGACAGGGACCGGGGAGCTGTTTTTT. The rearrangement joins TRBV12-3 or TRBV12-4 to TRBJ2-2; 8 bases fit TRBD1. This CDR3 has 12 residues. J lost 5 bases, V lost 10 bases, and 3 bases had no gene match.

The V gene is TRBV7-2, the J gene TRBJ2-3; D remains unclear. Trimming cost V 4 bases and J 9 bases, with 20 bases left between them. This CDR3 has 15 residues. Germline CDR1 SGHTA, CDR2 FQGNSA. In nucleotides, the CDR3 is TGTGCCAGCAGCTCACGCCTTTTTCCACGCAGAACGCAGTATTTT. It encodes CASSSRLFPRRTQYF.

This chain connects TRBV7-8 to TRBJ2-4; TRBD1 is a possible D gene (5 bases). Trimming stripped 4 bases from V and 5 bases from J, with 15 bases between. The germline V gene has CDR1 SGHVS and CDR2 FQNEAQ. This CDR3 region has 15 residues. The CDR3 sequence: CASSWGLAGENIQYF. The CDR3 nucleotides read TGTGCCAGCAGCTGGGGCTTGGCAGGAGAAAACATTCAGTACTTC. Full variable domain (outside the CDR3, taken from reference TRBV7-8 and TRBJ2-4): GAGVSQSPRYKVAKRGQDVALRCDPISGHVSLFWYQQALGQGPEFLTYFQNEAQLDKSGLPSDRFFAERPEGSVSTLKIQRTQQEDSAVYLCASSWGLAGENIQYFGAGTRLSVL.

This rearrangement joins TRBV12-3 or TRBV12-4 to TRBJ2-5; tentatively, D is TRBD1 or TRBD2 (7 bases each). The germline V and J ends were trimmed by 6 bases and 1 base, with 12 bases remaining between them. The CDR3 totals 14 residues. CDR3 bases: TGTGCCAGCAGGCAGCGGGACAGCCAAGAGACCCAGTACTTC. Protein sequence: CASRQRDSQETQYF.

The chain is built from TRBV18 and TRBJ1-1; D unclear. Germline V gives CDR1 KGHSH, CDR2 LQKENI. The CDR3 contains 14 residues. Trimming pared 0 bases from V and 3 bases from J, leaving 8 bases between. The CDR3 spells CASSPPGRYTEAFF. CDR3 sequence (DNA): TGTGCCAGCTCACCACCAGGCAGGTACACTGAAGCTTTCTTT. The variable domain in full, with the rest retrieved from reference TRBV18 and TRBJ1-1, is NAGVMQNPRHLVRRRGQEARLRCSPMKGHSHVYWYRQLPEEGLKFMVYLQKENIIDESGMPKERFSAEFPKEGPSILRIQQVVRGDSAAYFCASSPPGRYTEAFFGQGTRLTVV.

The CDR3 sequence: CSARLRDRARPEAFF. The CDR3 DNA reads TGCAGTGCTAGACTCCGGGACAGGGCTCGCCCTGAAGCTTTCTTT. The chain employs TRBV20-1 and TRBJ1-1, with 9 bases aligning to TRBD1. The CDR3 has 15 amino acids. V was clipped by 2 bases and J by 6 bases; unmatched bases: 10. Looked up from germline, CDR1 is DFQATT and CDR2 is SNEGSKA (reference sequence).

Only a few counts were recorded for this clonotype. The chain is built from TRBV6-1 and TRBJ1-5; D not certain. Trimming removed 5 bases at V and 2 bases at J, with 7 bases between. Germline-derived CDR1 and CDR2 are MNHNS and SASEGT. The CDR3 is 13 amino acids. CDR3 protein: CASSRVGNQPQHF. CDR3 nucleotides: TGTGCCAGCAGTCGGGTTGGCAATCAGCCCCAGCATTTT.

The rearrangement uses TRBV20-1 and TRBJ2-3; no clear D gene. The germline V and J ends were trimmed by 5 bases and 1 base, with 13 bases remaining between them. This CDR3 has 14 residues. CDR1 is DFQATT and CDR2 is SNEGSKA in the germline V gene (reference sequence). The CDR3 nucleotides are TGCAGTGCTCACTCCGACTCACGCACAGATACGCAGTATTTT. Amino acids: CSAHSDSRTDTQYF.

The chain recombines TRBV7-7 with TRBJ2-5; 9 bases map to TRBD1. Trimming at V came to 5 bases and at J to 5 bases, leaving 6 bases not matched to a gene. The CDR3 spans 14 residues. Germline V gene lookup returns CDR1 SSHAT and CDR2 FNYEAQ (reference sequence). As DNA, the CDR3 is TGTGCCAGCAGCAGGGGGACAGGGTACGAGACCCAGTACTTC. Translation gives CASSRGTGYETQYF.

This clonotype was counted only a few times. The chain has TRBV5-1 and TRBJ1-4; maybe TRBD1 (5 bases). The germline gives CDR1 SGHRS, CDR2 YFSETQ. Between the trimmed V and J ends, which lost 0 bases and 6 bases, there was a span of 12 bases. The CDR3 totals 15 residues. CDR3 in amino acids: CASSLGGSTDEKLFF. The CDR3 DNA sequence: TGCGCCAGCAGCTTGGGGGGCAGCACCGATGAAAAACTGTTTTTT.

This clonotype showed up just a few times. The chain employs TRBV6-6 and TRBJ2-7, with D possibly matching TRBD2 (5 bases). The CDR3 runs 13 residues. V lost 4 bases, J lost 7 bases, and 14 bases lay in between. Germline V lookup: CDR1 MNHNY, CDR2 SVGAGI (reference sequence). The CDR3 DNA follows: TGTGCCAGCAGTTCCCCGGATAAGCGGGAGCAGTACTTC. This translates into CASSSPDKREQYF.

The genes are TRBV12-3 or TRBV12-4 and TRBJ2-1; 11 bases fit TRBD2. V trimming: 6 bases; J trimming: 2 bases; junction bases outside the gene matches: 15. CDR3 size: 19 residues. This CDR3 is CASRPRLAGIIGAYNEQFF. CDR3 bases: TGTGCCAGCAGACCCAGACTAGCGGGGATAATAGGGGCCTACAATGAGCAGTTCTTC.

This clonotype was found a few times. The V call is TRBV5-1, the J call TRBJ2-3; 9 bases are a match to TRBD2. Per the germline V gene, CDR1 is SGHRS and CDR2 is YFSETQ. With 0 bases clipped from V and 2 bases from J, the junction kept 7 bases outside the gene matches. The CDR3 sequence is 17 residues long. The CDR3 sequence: CASSLEASGDLTDTQYF. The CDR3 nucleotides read TGCGCCAGCAGCTTGGAGGCTAGCGGGGATCTCACAGATACGCAGTATTTT.

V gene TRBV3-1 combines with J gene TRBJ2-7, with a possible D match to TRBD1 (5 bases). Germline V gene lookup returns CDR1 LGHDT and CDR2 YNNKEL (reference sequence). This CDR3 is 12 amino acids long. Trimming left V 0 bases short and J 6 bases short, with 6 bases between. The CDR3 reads CASSQDQGEQYF. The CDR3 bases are TGTGCCAGCAGCCAAGATCAGGGCGAGCAGTACTTC.

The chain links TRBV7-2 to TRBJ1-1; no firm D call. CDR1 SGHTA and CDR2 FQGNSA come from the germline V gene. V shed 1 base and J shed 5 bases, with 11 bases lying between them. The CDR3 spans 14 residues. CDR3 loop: CASSLEIVTTEAFF. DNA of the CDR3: TGTGCCAGCAGCTTAGAGATCGTTACGACTGAAGCTTTCTTT.

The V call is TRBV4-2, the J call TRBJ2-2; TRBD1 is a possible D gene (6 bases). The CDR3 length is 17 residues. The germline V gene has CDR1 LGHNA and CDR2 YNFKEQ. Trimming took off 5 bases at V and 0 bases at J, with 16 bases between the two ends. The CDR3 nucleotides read TGTGCCAGCAGCAAACGCACAGGGTTGACGAACACCGGGGAGCTGTTTTTT. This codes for CASSKRTGLTNTGELFF.

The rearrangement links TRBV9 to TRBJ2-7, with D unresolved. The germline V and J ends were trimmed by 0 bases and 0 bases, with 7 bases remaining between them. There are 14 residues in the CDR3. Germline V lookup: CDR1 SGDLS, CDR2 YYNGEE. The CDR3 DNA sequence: TGTGCCAGCAGCGTAGATCCGGCCTCCTACGAGCAGTACTTC. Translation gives CASSVDPASYEQYF.

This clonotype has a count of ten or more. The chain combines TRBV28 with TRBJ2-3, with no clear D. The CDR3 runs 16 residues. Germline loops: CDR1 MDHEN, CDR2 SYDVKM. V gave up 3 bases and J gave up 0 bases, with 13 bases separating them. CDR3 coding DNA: TGTGCCAGCAGTTTCGACCCGAACACTAGCACAGATACGCAGTATTTT. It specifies CASSFDPNTSTDTQYF.

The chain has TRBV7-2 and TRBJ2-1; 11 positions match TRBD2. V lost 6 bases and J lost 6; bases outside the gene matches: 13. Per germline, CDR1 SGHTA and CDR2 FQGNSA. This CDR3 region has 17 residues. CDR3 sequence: CASSSHTGTSGSNEQFF. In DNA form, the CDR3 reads TGTGCCAGCAGTTCTCATACCGGGACTAGCGGCTCCAATGAGCAGTTCTTC.

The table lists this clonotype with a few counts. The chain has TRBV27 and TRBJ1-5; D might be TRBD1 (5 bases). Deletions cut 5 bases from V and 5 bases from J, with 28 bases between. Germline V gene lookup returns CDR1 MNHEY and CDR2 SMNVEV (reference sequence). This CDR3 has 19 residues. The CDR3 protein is CASSPSSFAARGFDQPQHF. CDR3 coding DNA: TGTGCCAGCAGTCCCTCCTCCTTTGCAGCAAGGGGATTTGATCAGCCCCAGCATTTT.

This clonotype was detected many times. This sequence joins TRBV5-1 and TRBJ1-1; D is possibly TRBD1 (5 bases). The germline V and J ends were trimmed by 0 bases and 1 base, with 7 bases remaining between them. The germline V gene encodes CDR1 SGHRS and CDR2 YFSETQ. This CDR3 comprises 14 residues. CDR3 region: CASSLETANTEAFF. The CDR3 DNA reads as TGCGCCAGCAGCTTGGAGACAGCGAACACTGAAGCTTTCTTT.

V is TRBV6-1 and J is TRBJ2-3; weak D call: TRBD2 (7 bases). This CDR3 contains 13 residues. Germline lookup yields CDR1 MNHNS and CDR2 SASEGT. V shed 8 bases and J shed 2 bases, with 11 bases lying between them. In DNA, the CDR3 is TGTGCCAGCGGGAGGGGGACCACAGATACGCAGTATTTT. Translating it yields CASGRGTTDTQYF.

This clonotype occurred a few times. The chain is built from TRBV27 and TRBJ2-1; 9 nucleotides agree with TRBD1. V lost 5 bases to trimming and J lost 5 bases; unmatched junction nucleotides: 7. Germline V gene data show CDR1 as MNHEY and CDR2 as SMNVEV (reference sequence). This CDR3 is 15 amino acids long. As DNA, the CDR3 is TGTGCCAGCAGTCTCGGGACAGGGTCTGACAATGAGCAGTTCTTC. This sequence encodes CASSLGTGSDNEQFF.

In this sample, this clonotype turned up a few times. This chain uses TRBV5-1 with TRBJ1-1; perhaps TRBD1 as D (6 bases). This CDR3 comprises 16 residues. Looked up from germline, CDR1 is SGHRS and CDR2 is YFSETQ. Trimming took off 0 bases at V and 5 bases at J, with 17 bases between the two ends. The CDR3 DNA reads TGCGCCAGCAGCTTGGTGGGGGGGCGCGGTAAGACTGAAGCTTTCTTT. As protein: CASSLVGGRGKTEAFF. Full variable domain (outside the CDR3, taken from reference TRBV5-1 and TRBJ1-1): KAGVTQTPRYLIKTRGQQVTLSCSPISGHRSVSWYQQTPGQGLQFLFEYFSETQRNKGNFPGRFSGRQFSNSRSEMNVSTLELGDSALYLCASSLVGGRGKTEAFFGQGTRLTVV.

This CDR3 reads CASSLVVGVNTEAFF. The CDR3 nucleotides are TGCGCCAGCAGCTTGGTCGTAGGGGTGAACACTGAAGCTTTCTTT. The chain has TRBV5-1 and TRBJ1-1; a weak D match, TRBD1 (5 bases). V gave up 0 bases and J gave up 0 bases, with 9 bases separating them. The CDR3 extends over 15 amino acids. Germline V gives CDR1 SGHRS, CDR2 YFSETQ. The variable domain in full, with the rest retrieved from reference TRBV5-1 and TRBJ1-1, is KAGVTQTPRYLIKTRGQQVTLSCSPISGHRSVSWYQQTPGQGLQFLFEYFSETQRNKGNFPGRFSGRQFSNSRSEMNVSTLELGDSALYLCASSLVVGVNTEAFFGQGTRLTVV.

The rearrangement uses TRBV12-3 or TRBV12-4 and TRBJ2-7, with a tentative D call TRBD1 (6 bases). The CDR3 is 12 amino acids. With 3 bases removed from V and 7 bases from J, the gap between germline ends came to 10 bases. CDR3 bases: TGTGCCAGCAGTTTTATAACAGGGGAGCAGTACTTC. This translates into CASSFITGEQYF.

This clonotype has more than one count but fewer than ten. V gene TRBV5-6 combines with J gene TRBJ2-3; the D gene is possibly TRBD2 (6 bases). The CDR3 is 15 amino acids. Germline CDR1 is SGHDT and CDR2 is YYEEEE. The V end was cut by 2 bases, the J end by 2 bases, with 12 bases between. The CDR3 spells CASSFIRDSTDTQYF. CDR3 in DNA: TGTGCCAGCAGCTTTATCCGGGACTCCACAGATACGCAGTATTTT.

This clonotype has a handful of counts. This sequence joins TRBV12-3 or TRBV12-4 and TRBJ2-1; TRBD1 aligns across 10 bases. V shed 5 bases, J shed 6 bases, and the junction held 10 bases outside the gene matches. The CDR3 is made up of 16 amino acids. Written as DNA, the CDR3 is TGTGCCAGCAGTCGGAATCCCGGGACAGGGGTCAATGAGCAGTTCTTC. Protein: CASSRNPGTGVNEQFF.

The CDR3 bases are TGCGCCAGCAGCGGTATAACGGGACAGACATCTGGAAACACCATATATTTT. Translating gives CASSGITGQTSGNTIYF. The chain is built from TRBV5-1 and TRBJ1-3, with 7 bases matching TRBD1. With 4 bases clipped from V and 1 base from J, the junction kept 11 bases outside the gene matches. The CDR3 has 17 residues. In germline, CDR1 is SGHRS, CDR2 YFSETQ.

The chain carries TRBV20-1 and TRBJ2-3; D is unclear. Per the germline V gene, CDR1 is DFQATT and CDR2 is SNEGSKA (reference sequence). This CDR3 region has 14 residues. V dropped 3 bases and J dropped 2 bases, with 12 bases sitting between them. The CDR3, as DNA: TGCAGTGCTAGGATCGCCTCGTACACAGATACGCAGTATTTT. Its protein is CSARIASYTDTQYF.